This T cell receptor (beta chain) was identified in a study of blood T cell repertoires in COVID-19. The assay was immunoSEQ multiplex PCR, and TCRdb's table has in-frame clones only and misses some. The data contain 150,000 to 200,000 clones, 85% to 95% of them seen just once; the ten biggest clones take up 3.5% to 5%. This TCR came from a woman aged 45 to 65 with acute or convalescent COVID-19. Source material: peripheral blood.

The CDR3 DNA follows: TGTGCCAGCAGCCAAGAGCCACTAGCGGGGGCGGAGACCCAGTACTTC. This gives the protein CASSQEPLAGAETQYF. The V and J genes are TRBV4-2 and TRBJ2-5; TRBD2 agrees at 11 bases. V lost 0 bases and J lost 5; bases outside the gene matches: 5. Germline V CDR1 and CDR2: LGHNA, YNFKEQ. The CDR3 has 16 residues.